This record concerns one T cell receptor beta chain sequence. This record comes from a study of blood T cell repertoires in COVID-19. Study as a whole: There were acute and convalescent COVID-19 samples, and they came from the United States, Italy and Spain. PBMCs, B-cell-depleted T cells, or T cells were the source of the cDNA or gDNA that made up the material.

The CDR3 has 12 amino acids. Germline assignment: CDR1 SNHLY and CDR2 FYNNEI. The ends were cut back, 4 bases at V and 8 bases at J, with 9 bases in the middle. In the study's own analysis: Estimation of nucleated cell counts relied on the amplification of reference gene primers. Method: immunoSEQ multiplex PCR; TCRdb's copy keeps in-frame clones and lacks some. Clone size and the V and J calls come from that table; the DNA yielded D and trimming. Of around 50,000 clones listed, 89% are singletons. The clonotype originates from a human donor in a cohort sampled during active COVID-19. Input material: peripheral blood. The chain employs TRBV2 and TRBJ2-1; tentatively, D is TRBD2 (6 bases). Here the CDR3 DNA reads TGTGCCAGCAGTGGGGCTAGCGATGAGCAGTTCTTC. Protein: CASSGASDEQFF. The full variable domain, rest sourced from reference TRBV2 and TRBJ2-1, is EPEVTQTPSHQVTQMGQEVILRCVPISNHLYFYWYRQILGQKVEFLVSFYNNEISEKSEIFDDQFSVERPDGSNFTLKIRSTKLEDSAMYFCASSGASDEQFFGPGTRLTVL.